This T cell receptor beta chain is drawn from a study of metastatic and nonmetastatic thyroid tumors. Background on the study: From malignant and benign thyroid patients, repertoires in blood and in tumor or nodule tissue were compared. Whole-study results and caveats: According to reports, the diversity of TCR beta was significantly higher in malignant thyroid tumors than in benign nodules, and this held in both blood and tumor samples.

Patients had received no treatment of any kind before thyroid surgery. The authors' processing: Differences in CDR3 between clinicopathological groups were drawn on to build a classifier intended to discriminate distant-metastatic papillary thyroid cancer patients. TCRdb re-clonotyped the PCR reads via MiXCR. For this entry, the V and J calls and clone size follow TCRdb and not the study's own pipeline. This sample has 50,000 to 65,000 clones, with roughly 15% found just once. This clone was recorded at least ten times. Its antigen is unidentified. This receptor was obtained from a female donor with papillary thyroid cancer or a benign thyroid nodule (not recorded which). Some clones in this sample may be carry-over from other donors' samples. The sequencing input was blood.

Here the CDR3 DNA reads TGTGCCAGCAGTGCAGGAATGGACTATGGCTACACCTTC. This sequence encodes CASSAGMDYGYTF. The chain recombines TRBV6-1 with TRBJ1-2; no reliable D call. CDR1 is MNHNS, CDR2 SASEGT, per germline. The CDR3 is made up of 13 amino acids. Trimming took off 4 bases at V and 3 bases at J, with 9 bases between the two ends.